This T cell receptor beta chain is drawn from a study of blood T cell repertoires in COVID-19. Data came from immunoSEQ multiplex PCR; TCRdb stores just in-frame clones and leaves some out. The sample lists 200,000 to 250,000 clones; approximately 80% were seen once. Germline loops: CDR1 KGHSH, CDR2 LQKENI. The ends lost 1 base at V and 2 bases at J; junction bases unmatched: 10. The CDR3 sequence is 18 residues long. The V call is TRBV18, the J call TRBJ2-7, with TRBD2 matching 11 bases. The material sequenced was peripheral blood. The receptor was isolated from a man aged 45-65 years with active or convalescent COVID-19. CDR3 amino acids: CASSPRGSGRAHAYEQYF. The CDR3 bases are TGTGCCAGCTCACCACGAGGTAGCGGGAGGGCCCACGCCTACGAGCAGTACTTC.